This is a list of T cell receptor beta chains from one sample in a study of T cell responses to AZD1222 COVID-19 vaccine. This table comes from immunoSEQ multiplex PCR, and its TCRdb copy is limited to in-frame clones, with some not included. The sample has about 50,000 clones; roughly three quarters are singletons. Source: peripheral blood, taken 28 days after the second AZD1222 dose. Every receptor here comes from an adult who received the AZD1222 COVID-19 vaccine. Both conserved end residues are part of each CDR3. The D gene is left open where the match is weak. Part of the rows lack a size; the others show once, few, many or a class for expanded clones.

-	TRBV6-1	TRBJ1-2	-	TGTGCCAGCAGTGAAGCAACCTGGGGGGGCGCGAACTATGGCTACACCTTC	CASSEATWGGANYGYTF
TRBD1	TRBV11-2	TRBJ1-6	-	TGTGCCAGCAGCAAGGGACAGTTAAATTCACCCCTCCACTTT	CASSKGQLNSPLHF
TRBD1	TRBV28	TRBJ1-1	-	TGTGCCAGCAGCTTGCGGCCGGGACAGGAGAGTGAAGCTTTCTTT	CASSLRPGQESEAFF
TRBD2	TRBV18	TRBJ2-5	-	TGTGCCAGCTCAGATGGACTAGCGGGGGAACTCGAGACCCAGTACTTC	CASSDGLAGELETQYF
-	TRBV10-3	TRBJ1-2	-	TGTGCCATCAGTGAGTCGGAAGGGTACGTGAATGGCTACACCTTC	CAISESEGYVNGYTF
-	TRBV28	TRBJ1-2	-	TGTGCCAGCAGTTTATTTTCGGGAAGTGGCTACACCTTC	CASSLFSGSGYTF
-	TRBV6-2/TRBV6-3	TRBJ2-7	-	TGTGCCAGCAGTTACTCGGCTAGCTCCTACGAGCAGTACTTC	CASSYSASSYEQYF
TRBD1	TRBV3-1/TRBV3-2	TRBJ1-1	-	TGTGCCAGCAGCCACTACCGAGACAGGGCCAACACTGAAGCTTTCTTT	CASSHYRDRANTEAFF
-	TRBV5-1	TRBJ2-5	-	TGCGCCAGCAGCCAGGGACGGCCGGAGACCCAGTACTTC	CASSQGRPETQYF
TRBD1	TRBV28	TRBJ2-3	-	TGTGCCAGCAGTCCGGGACAGGGTCCAGATACGCAGTATTTT	CASSPGQGPDTQYF
TRBD1	TRBV5-1	TRBJ1-2	-	TGCGCCAGCAGCTTTGGGGGTCCAGGGGGCGGTGGCTACACCTTC	CASSFGGPGGGGYTF
-	TRBV28	TRBJ1-2	once	TGTGCCAGCCATAGGCGGCCAGGCTATGGCTACACCTTC	CASHRRPGYGYTF
TRBD2	TRBV3-1/TRBV3-2	TRBJ2-5	-	TGTGCCAGCAGCCCGACTGGACTAGCGGGGTGGGAGACCCAGTACTTC	CASSPTGLAGWETQYF
-	TRBV5-1	TRBJ2-2	once	TGCGCCAGCAGCTTGGACGCCAGCACCGGGGAGCTGTTTTTT	CASSLDASTGELFF
-	TRBV19	TRBJ2-2	-	TGTGCCAGTAGTGGGACCACGAACACCGGGGAGCTGTTTTTT	CASSGTTNTGELFF
-	TRBV27	TRBJ1-5	-	TGTGCCAGCAGTTTATTGGGGGATCAGCCCCAGCATTTT	CASSLLGDQPQHF
-	TRBV5-5	TRBJ2-7	-	TGTGCCAGCAGAGGCAGCTCCTACGAGCAGTACTTC	CASRGSSYEQYF
-	TRBV9	TRBJ1-3	few	TGTGCCAGCAGCGTAGGAGGCGGAGGGTCTGGAAACACCATATATTTT	CASSVGGGGSGNTIYF
-	TRBV5-4	TRBJ1-1	-	TGTGCCAGCAGCTTTATTCCGACAGCGAACACTGAAGCTTTCTTT	CASSFIPTANTEAFF
-	TRBV7-8	TRBJ2-7	-	TGTGCCAGCAGCTTAGGGCGGGGATTATGGAGTGAGCAGTACTTC	CASSLGRGLWSEQYF
-	TRBV5-1	TRBJ1-3	few	TGCGCCAGCAGCCCAACAGGTCCGAGCTCTGGAAACACCATATATTTT	CASSPTGPSSGNTIYF
-	TRBV2	TRBJ1-6	-	TGTGCCAGCCGGAGCGAGGGTAATTCACCCCTCCACTTT	CASRSEGNSPLHF
-	TRBV6-5	TRBJ2-5	-	TGTGCCTCCCGGCCGGACAGCCAAGAGACCCAGTACTTC	CASRPDSQETQYF
TRBD1	TRBV18	TRBJ1-2	-	TGTGCCAGCTCACCGCCGGGACAGGGGGTTGGCTACACCTTC	CASSPPGQGVGYTF
TRBD1	TRBV5-1	TRBJ1-5	-	TGCGCCAGCAGCACAGGACAGGCCAATCAGCCCCAGCATTTT	CASSTGQANQPQHF
-	TRBV10-3	TRBJ1-5	-	TGTGCCATCTCAGGAGAGGGGAATCAGCCCCAGCATTTT	CAISGEGNQPQHF
-	TRBV5-6	TRBJ2-2	-	TGTGCCAGCAGCGAAACCGGGACAACGAACACCGGGGAGCTGTTTTTT	CASSETGTTNTGELFF
-	TRBV3-1/TRBV3-2	TRBJ1-6	-	TGTGCCAGCAGCCAACGGCGTTCCTATAATTCACCCCTCCACTTT	CASSQRRSYNSPLHF
-	TRBV30	TRBJ1-2	once	TGTGCCTGGAGTGTACTCCCAGGTAATGGCTACACCTTC	CAWSVLPGNGYTF
-	TRBV20-1	TRBJ1-6	-	TGCAGTGCTAGTTTGCCGGGGGGACTCTATAATTCACCCCTCCACTTT	CSASLPGGLYNSPLHF
TRBD2	TRBV29-1	TRBJ2-2	-	TGCAGCGCCGGGAGGGGTGTGAACACCGGGGAGCTGTTTTTT	CSAGRGVNTGELFF
TRBD2	TRBV19	TRBJ2-3	-	TGTGCCAGTAGTTGGACTAGCCCGGAGTCGGATACGCAGTATTTT	CASSWTSPESDTQYF
TRBD1	TRBV28	TRBJ1-3	once	TGTGCCAGCAGTCCGGGACAGGGAACTGGAAACACCATATATTTT	CASSPGQGTGNTIYF
-	TRBV18	TRBJ2-1	-	TGTGCCAGCTCACCAGGGGGGAATGAGCAGTTCTTC	CASSPGGNEQFF
-	TRBV6-6	TRBJ1-4	few	TGTGCCAGCAGTTACTCAGACATTACTAATGAAAAACTGTTTTTT	CASSYSDITNEKLFF
TRBD1	TRBV5-6	TRBJ1-1	-	TGTGCCAGCAGCTATACGACAGGGTACACTGAAGCTTTCTTT	CASSYTTGYTEAFF
-	TRBV6-1	TRBJ1-5	-	TGTGCCAGCAGTGAAGGCTCCGGGGCCCGCGGGCAGCCCCAGCATTTT	CASSEGSGARGQPQHF
-	TRBV7-9	TRBJ1-5	few	TGTGCCAGCAGCTTAATAGGACCCAATCAGCCCCAGCATTTT	CASSLIGPNQPQHF
-	TRBV7-9	TRBJ2-3	-	TGTGCCAGCAGCTTTCTGGCAGATACGCAGTATTTT	CASSFLADTQYF
-	TRBV20-1	TRBJ1-2	-	TGCAGTGCTAGTCGTGGAAACCGTTGGGATGGCTACACCTTC	CSASRGNRWDGYTF
-	TRBV5-6	TRBJ2-4	-	TGTGCCAGCAGCTTGCGACCTTTAGCCAAAAACATTCAGTACTTC	CASSLRPLAKNIQYF
-	TRBV6-5	TRBJ2-2	few	TGTGCCAGCAGTTACTTTCAGAGCACCGGGGAGCTGTTTTTT	CASSYFQSTGELFF
-	TRBV28	TRBJ1-2	once	TGTGCCAGCAGAAGTTCCAGGGAGGCTTATGGCTACACCTTC	CASRSSREAYGYTF
-	TRBV5-1	TRBJ1-1	few	TGCGCCAGCAGCTTTTGGGAGGGCCTGAACACTGAAGCTTTCTTT	CASSFWEGLNTEAFF
-	TRBV28	TRBJ1-1	-	TGTGCCAGCAGCCGGGGGGGAGTCTCGACTGAAGCTTTCTTT	CASSRGGVSTEAFF
-	TRBV5-6	TRBJ1-2	-	TGTGCCAGCAGCATAGAGACAGACCCCTATGGCTACACCTTC	CASSIETDPYGYTF
TRBD1	TRBV7-9	TRBJ1-6	-	TGTGCCAGCAGACCCGGGACAGCAAATAATTCACCCCTCCACTTT	CASRPGTANNSPLHF